Listed below are T cell receptor beta chains from one sample, sequenced in a study of blood T cell repertoires in COVID-19. Assay: immunoSEQ multiplex PCR; the TCRdb copy retains only in-frame clones and omits some. The sample records about 140,000 clones, over 65% being singletons. The sample was peripheral blood. These receptors were collected from a human donor in a cohort sampled during active COVID-19. Each CDR3 is given with its conserved first and last residue. D genes are given only for firm matches. Some rows mark clone size as missing; the rest say once, few, many or name a class of expanded clone.

V gene	D gene	J gene	clone size	CDR3 protein	CDR3 DNA
TRBV5-1	-	TRBJ1-2	-	CASSLSGQAQYGYTF	TGCGCCAGCAGCTTATCAGGGCAGGCACAGTATGGCTACACCTTC
TRBV30	TRBD2	TRBJ2-5	-	CAWGGGLAGTETQYF	TGTGCCTGGGGGGGCGGGCTAGCGGGGACAGAGACCCAGTACTTC
TRBV7-3	TRBD2	TRBJ2-1	-	CASSLGGSPYNEQFF	TGTGCCAGCAGCTTAGGCGGGAGCCCCTACAATGAGCAGTTCTTC
TRBV6-5	-	TRBJ2-2	-	CASSRSGAGELFF	TGTGCCAGCAGCCGGTCGGGGGCCGGGGAGCTGTTTTTT
TRBV2	TRBD1	TRBJ2-1	-	CASSGGQDNEQFF	TGTGCCAGCAGTGGAGGACAGGACAATGAGCAGTTCTTC
TRBV6-5	TRBD1	TRBJ1-2	-	CASSPPDRGHGYTF	TGTGCCAGCAGCCCCCCGGACAGGGGCCATGGCTACACCTTC
TRBV15	-	TRBJ2-7	-	CATSRDHRGGYEQYF	TGTGCCACCAGCAGAGATCATAGAGGGGGCTACGAGCAGTACTTC
TRBV7-8	-	TRBJ2-6	-	CASSLGGGTGANVLTF	TGTGCCAGCAGCCTAGGAGGGGGAACTGGGGCCAACGTCCTGACTTTC
TRBV28	TRBD1	TRBJ2-7	-	CASSPNPGQGYEQYF	TGTGCCAGCAGTCCAAACCCGGGACAGGGCTACGAGCAGTACTTC
TRBV30	-	TRBJ2-5	-	CAWGIAVLRETQYF	TGTGCCTGGGGAATAGCGGTCCTCCGAGAGACCCAGTACTTC
TRBV2	-	TRBJ2-3	once	CASTWSQRRTDTQYF	TGTGCCAGCACCTGGTCACAGCGGCGCACAGATACGCAGTATTTT
TRBV10-3	TRBD2	TRBJ2-1	-	CAISDARTSGGGEQFF	TGTGCCATCAGTGACGCTCGGACTAGCGGGGGTGGTGAGCAGTTCTTC
TRBV19	-	TRBJ1-5	-	CASSIDWTADQPQHF	TGTGCCAGTAGTATAGATTGGACAGCCGATCAGCCCCAGCATTTT
TRBV2	TRBD1	TRBJ1-5	many	CASRGTANQPQHF	TGTGCCAGCAGGGGGACAGCCAATCAGCCCCAGCATTTT
TRBV15	TRBD1	TRBJ1-2	-	CATSRKHKGQGGYGYTF	TGTGCCACCAGCAGAAAGCACAAAGGACAGGGGGGCTATGGCTACACCTTC
TRBV4-1	-	TRBJ1-2	once	CASSQIDSDYGYTF	TGCGCCAGCAGCCAGATCGACAGCGACTATGGCTACACCTTC
TRBV5-6	-	TRBJ2-2	-	CASSSDAEAGELFF	TGTGCCAGCAGCTCAGATGCGGAGGCCGGGGAGCTGTTTTTT
TRBV20-1	TRBD2	TRBJ2-5	-	CSASRLAGLRETQYF	TGCAGTGCTAGTAGACTAGCGGGATTGAGGGAGACCCAGTACTTC
TRBV2	-	TRBJ1-1	-	CASSSQQGTYTEAFF	TGTGCCAGCAGTAGCCAACAGGGCACATACACTGAAGCTTTCTTT
TRBV7-3	-	TRBJ2-3	-	CASSLTGYTDTQYF	TGTGCCAGCAGCTTAACGGGCTACACAGATACGCAGTATTTT
TRBV5-1	TRBD1	TRBJ1-1	-	CASRTGGGNTEAFF	TGCGCCAGCCGAACAGGGGGCGGGAACACTGAAGCTTTCTTT
TRBV7-9	TRBD1	TRBJ1-2	-	CASSSASRGPDYGYTF	TGTGCCAGCAGCTCCGCATCAAGGGGGCCGGACTATGGCTACACCTTC
TRBV7-9	TRBD2	TRBJ2-5	-	CASSSRLAAAQETQYF	TGTGCCAGCAGCTCGCGACTAGCGGCAGCCCAAGAGACCCAGTACTTC
TRBV9	TRBD2	TRBJ2-2	-	CASSVVSLADTGELFF	TGTGCCAGCAGCGTAGTTAGTCTAGCGGACACCGGGGAGCTGTTTTTT
TRBV7-9	-	TRBJ2-5	-	CASSFNSYQETQYF	TGTGCCAGCAGCTTTAATTCGTACCAAGAGACCCAGTACTTC
TRBV24-1	-	TRBJ1-4	-	CATSDYDPPQGRNEKLFF	TGTGCCACCAGTGATTACGACCCCCCTCAGGGTAGAAATGAAAAACTGTTTTTT
TRBV6-5	TRBD1	TRBJ1-2	-	CASRRQGQGYGYTF	TGTGCCAGCAGAAGACAGGGTCAGGGATATGGCTACACCTTC
TRBV27	TRBD2	TRBJ2-1	-	CASSLAGGPSPYNEQFF	TGTGCCAGCAGTTTAGCGGGAGGGCCATCCCCCTACAATGAGCAGTTCTTC
TRBV5-1	TRBD2	TRBJ2-1	-	CASSWSSGSSYNEQFF	TGCGCCAGCAGCTGGAGTAGCGGGAGTTCCTACAATGAGCAGTTCTTC
TRBV7-9	-	TRBJ1-1	-	CASSYSPGTPNTEAFF	TGTGCCAGCAGCTACAGTCCCGGGACACCAAACACTGAAGCTTTCTTT
TRBV19	TRBD1	TRBJ1-1	-	CASSLTGTNTEAFF	TGTGCCAGTAGTTTGACAGGGACGAACACTGAAGCTTTCTTT
TRBV19	TRBD1	TRBJ1-5	-	CASSIRQGVQPQHF	TGTGCCAGTAGTATCCGACAGGGGGTGCAGCCCCAGCATTTT
TRBV19	-	TRBJ1-3	-	CASRAGVETGNTIYF	TGTGCCAGCAGGGCGGGGGTAGAAACTGGAAACACCATATATTTT
TRBV5-6	-	TRBJ2-2	few	CASSFQNTGELFF	TGTGCCAGCAGCTTCCAGAACACCGGGGAGCTGTTTTTT
TRBV5-1	-	TRBJ1-3	-	CASSLDVSSGNTIYF	TGCGCCAGCAGCTTGGACGTGAGCTCTGGAAACACCATATATTTT
TRBV5-1	-	TRBJ2-7	-	CASSLASSYEQYF	TGCGCCAGCAGCTTGGCTAGCTCCTACGAGCAGTACTTC
TRBV19	TRBD1	TRBJ1-5	-	CASSERDRNQPQHF	TGTGCCAGTAGTGAACGGGACAGAAATCAGCCCCAGCATTTT
TRBV5-4	TRBD2	TRBJ2-2	-	CASSLPGLAANTGELFF	TGTGCCAGCAGTCTACCGGGACTAGCGGCGAACACCGGGGAGCTGTTTTTT
TRBV5-8	TRBD1	TRBJ1-5	-	CASSFPQGARQPQHF	TGTGCCAGCAGCTTCCCACAGGGGGCAAGACAGCCCCAGCATTTT
TRBV18	-	TRBJ1-1	few	CASTGVSDTEAFF	TGTGCCAGCACCGGGGTATCGGACACTGAAGCTTTCTTT
TRBV10-3	TRBD1	TRBJ1-4	-	CAISSDREGEKLFF	TGTGCCATCAGCTCGGACAGGGAAGGGGAAAAACTGTTTTTT
TRBV19	-	TRBJ1-5	-	CASSIGRGGQPQHF	TGTGCCAGTAGTATCGGGAGGGGTGGTCAGCCCCAGCATTTT
TRBV19	-	TRBJ1-5	few	CASSRSRGTNQPQHF	TGTGCCAGTAGTAGAAGCAGGGGCACCAATCAGCCCCAGCATTTT
TRBV5-6	TRBD2	TRBJ2-5	-	CASSSWGGQETQYF	TGTGCCAGCAGCTCTTGGGGGGGCCAAGAGACCCAGTACTTC
TRBV30	TRBD1	TRBJ1-3	-	CAWSSKQGTFSGNTIYF	TGTGCCTGGAGTTCGAAACAGGGGACATTCTCTGGAAACACCATATATTTT
TRBV5-3	TRBD2	TRBJ2-5	-	CARSLVDSGGNQETQYF	TGTGCCAGAAGCTTGGTGGATAGCGGGGGGAATCAAGAGACCCAGTACTTC
TRBV9	-	TRBJ2-3	-	CASSVGASNTVTDTQYF	TGTGCCAGCAGCGTAGGGGCAAGCAACACCGTCACAGATACGCAGTATTTT
TRBV6-5	-	TRBJ1-3	-	CAGGSYENTIYF	TGTGCCGGGGGGTCTTATGAAAACACCATATATTTT
TRBV3-1/TRBV3-2	TRBD1	TRBJ2-2	-	CASSRTGGTGELFF	TGTGCCAGCAGCCGGACAGGGGGGACCGGGGAGCTGTTTTTT
TRBV5-1	-	TRBJ1-4	-	CASSVTGATNEKLFF	TGCGCCAGCAGCGTAACAGGTGCAACTAATGAAAAACTGTTTTTT
TRBV28	TRBD2	TRBJ2-1	-	CASSSPGLAVYNEQFF	TGTGCCAGCAGCTCACCTGGACTAGCTGTGTACAATGAGCAGTTCTTC
TRBV7-8	-	TRBJ2-7	-	CASSLEGQTGRSYF	TGTGCCAGCAGCTTAGAAGGCCAGACAGGCCGTTCGTACTTC
TRBV19	TRBD1	TRBJ1-2	-	CASSIGQGINYGYTF	TGTGCCAGTAGTATCGGACAGGGTATAAACTATGGCTACACCTTC
TRBV25-1	-	TRBJ1-1	-	CASSLGGGGDTEAFF	TGTGCCAGCTCCTTAGGGGGTGGTGGGGACACTGAAGCTTTCTTT
TRBV5-1	TRBD1	TRBJ2-7	few	CASSSSGTGTYEQYF	TGCGCCAGCAGCTCCTCCGGGACAGGTACCTACGAGCAGTACTTC